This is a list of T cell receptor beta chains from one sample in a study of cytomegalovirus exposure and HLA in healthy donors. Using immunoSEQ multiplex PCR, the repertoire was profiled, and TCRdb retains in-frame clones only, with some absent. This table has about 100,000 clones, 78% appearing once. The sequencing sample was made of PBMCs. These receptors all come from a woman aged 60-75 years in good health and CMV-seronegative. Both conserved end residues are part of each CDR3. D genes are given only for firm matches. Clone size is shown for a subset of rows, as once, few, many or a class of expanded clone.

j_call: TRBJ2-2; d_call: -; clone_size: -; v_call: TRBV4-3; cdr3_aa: CASSLRRTGTGELFF; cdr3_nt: TGCGCCAGCAGCCTCCGACGGACTGGGACCGGGGAGCTGTTTTTT
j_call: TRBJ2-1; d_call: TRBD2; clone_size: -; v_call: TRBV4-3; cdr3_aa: CASSPGTRRYNEQFF; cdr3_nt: TGCGCCAGCAGCCCCGGGACTAGGCGATACAATGAGCAGTTCTTC
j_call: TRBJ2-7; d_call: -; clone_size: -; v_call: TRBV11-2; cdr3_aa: CASSFSDNAYEQYF; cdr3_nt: TGTGCCAGCAGCTTTTCAGACAACGCCTACGAGCAGTACTTC
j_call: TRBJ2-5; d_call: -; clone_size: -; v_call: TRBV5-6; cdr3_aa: CASSLAMTSQETQYF; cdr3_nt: TGTGCCAGCAGCTTGGCCATGACTAGTCAAGAGACCCAGTACTTC
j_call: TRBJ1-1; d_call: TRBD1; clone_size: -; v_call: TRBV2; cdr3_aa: CAYGQVTEAFF; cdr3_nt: TGTGCCTACGGACAGGTCACTGAAGCTTTCTTT
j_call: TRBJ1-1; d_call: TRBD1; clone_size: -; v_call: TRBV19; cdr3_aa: CATTSMTGLGTEAFF; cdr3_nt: TGTGCCACCACTTCAATGACAGGGTTGGGGACTGAAGCTTTCTTT
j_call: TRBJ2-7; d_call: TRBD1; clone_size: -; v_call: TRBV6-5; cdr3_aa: CASRPVTGGTYEQYF; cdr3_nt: TGTGCCAGCAGACCCGTGACAGGGGGTACCTACGAGCAGTACTTC
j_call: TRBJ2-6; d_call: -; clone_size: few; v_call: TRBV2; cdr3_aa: CASSASRLSGANVLTF; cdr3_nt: TGTGCCAGCTCGGCTAGCCGCCTCTCTGGGGCCAACGTCCTGACTTTC
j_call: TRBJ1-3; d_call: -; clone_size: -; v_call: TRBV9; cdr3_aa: CASTDSGSGNTIYF; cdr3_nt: TGTGCCAGCACCGACTCGGGATCTGGAAACACCATATATTTT
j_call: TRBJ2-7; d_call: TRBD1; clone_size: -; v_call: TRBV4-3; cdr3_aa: CASSLTAGGPYEQYF; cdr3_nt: TGCGCCAGCAGCCTGACAGCAGGGGGACCCTACGAGCAGTACTTC
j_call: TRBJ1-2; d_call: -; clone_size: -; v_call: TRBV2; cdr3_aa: CASRAEGDASYGYTF; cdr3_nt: TGTGCCAGCAGGGCCGAGGGGGACGCCAGCTATGGCTACACCTTC
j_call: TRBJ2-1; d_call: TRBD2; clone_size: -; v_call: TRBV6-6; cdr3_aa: CASRPPSGGAHEQFF; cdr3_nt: TGTGCCAGCAGGCCCCCTAGCGGGGGGGCCCATGAGCAGTTCTTC
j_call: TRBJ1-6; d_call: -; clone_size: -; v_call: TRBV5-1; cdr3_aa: CASSLAGRSPLHF; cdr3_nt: TGCGCCAGCAGCTTGGCCGGGAGGTCACCCCTCCACTTT
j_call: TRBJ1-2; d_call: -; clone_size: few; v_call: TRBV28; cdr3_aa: CASSFGGYGGYTF; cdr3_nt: TGTGCCAGCAGTTTTGGGGGGTACGGTGGCTACACCTTC
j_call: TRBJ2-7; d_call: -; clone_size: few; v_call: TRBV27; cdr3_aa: CASSSPGISYEQYF; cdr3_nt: TGTGCCAGCAGTTCCCCCGGGATTAGCTACGAGCAGTACTTC
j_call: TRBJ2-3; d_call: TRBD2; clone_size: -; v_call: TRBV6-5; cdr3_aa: CASRRNSGGGDTQYF; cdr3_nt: TGTGCCAGCAGGCGGAATAGCGGGGGAGGAGATACGCAGTATTTT
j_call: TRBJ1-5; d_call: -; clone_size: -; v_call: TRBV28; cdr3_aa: CASSRNQPQHF; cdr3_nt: TGTGCCAGCAGCCGTAATCAGCCCCAGCATTTT
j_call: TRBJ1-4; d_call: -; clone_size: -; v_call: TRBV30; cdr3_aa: CAWSHPDKSGVSISF; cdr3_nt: TGTGCCTGGAGTCACCCGGACAAGTCGGGCGTCAGTATTTCATTT
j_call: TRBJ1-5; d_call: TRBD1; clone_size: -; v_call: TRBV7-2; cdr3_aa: CASSRGQGRDQPQHF; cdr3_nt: TGTGCCAGCAGCCGAGGACAGGGGAGGGATCAGCCCCAGCATTTT
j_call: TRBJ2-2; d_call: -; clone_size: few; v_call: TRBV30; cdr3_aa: CAWSLQSGELFF; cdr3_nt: TGTGCCTGGAGTCTACAGTCCGGGGAGCTGTTTTTT
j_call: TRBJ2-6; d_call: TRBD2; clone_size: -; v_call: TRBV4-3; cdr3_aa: CASSQHPGTRGANVLTF; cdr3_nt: TGCGCCAGCAGCCAACATCCCGGGACTAGAGGGGCCAACGTCCTGACTTTC
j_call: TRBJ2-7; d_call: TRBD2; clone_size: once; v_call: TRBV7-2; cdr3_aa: CASSLQAGGPHEQYF; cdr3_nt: TGTGCCAGCAGCTTACAGGCGGGAGGGCCCCACGAGCAGTACTTC
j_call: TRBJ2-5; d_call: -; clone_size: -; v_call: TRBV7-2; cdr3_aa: CASSFSWRETQYF; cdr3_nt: TGTGCCAGCAGCTTCTCCTGGAGAGAGACCCAGTACTTC
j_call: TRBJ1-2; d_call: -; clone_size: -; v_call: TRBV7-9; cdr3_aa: CASSLEAGGYGYTF; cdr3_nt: TGTGCCAGCAGCTTAGAAGCGGGGGGGTATGGCTACACCTTC
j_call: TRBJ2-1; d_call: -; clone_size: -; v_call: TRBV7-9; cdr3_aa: CASSLTGNEQFF; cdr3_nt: TGTGCCAGCAGCTTAACCGGGAATGAGCAGTTCTTC
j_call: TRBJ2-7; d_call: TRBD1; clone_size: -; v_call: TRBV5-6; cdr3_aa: CASSRITGADEQYF; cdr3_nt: TGTGCCAGCAGCCGAATAACAGGGGCGGACGAGCAGTACTTC
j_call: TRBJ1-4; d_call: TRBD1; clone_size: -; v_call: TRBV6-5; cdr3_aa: CASSLWTGHEKLFF; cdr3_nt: TGTGCCAGCAGTCTCTGGACAGGGCATGAAAAACTGTTTTTT
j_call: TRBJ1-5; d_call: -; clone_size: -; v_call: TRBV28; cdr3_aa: CASSLASNGNQPQHF; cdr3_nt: TGTGCCAGCAGTTTAGCCAGTAACGGCAATCAGCCCCAGCATTTT
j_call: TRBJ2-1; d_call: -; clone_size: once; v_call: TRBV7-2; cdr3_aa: CASSLVAGPNNEQFF; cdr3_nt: TGTGCCAGCAGCTTAGTGGCGGGACCCAACAATGAGCAGTTCTTC
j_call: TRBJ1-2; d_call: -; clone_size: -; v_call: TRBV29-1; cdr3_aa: CSVVRQVDGYTF; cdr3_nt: TGCAGCGTGGTCCGACAGGTCGACGGCTACACCTTC